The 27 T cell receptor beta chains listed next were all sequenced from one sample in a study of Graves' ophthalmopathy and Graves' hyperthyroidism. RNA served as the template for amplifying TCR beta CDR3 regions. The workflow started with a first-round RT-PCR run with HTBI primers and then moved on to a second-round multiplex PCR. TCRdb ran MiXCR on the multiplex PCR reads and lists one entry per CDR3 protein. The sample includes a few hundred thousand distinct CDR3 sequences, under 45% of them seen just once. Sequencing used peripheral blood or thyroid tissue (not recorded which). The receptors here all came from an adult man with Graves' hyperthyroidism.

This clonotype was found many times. The CDR3 DNA reads TGTGCCAGCAGCAGCCGGGAGTCCAATCAGCCCCAGCATTTT. Protein: CASSSRESNQPQHF. The chain has TRBV7-9 and TRBJ1-5, with D hard to call. CDR3 length equals 14 residues. Germline V gene lookup returns CDR1 SEHNR and CDR2 FQNEAQ (reference sequence). V was clipped by 5 bases and J by 3 bases, with 11 bases between them.

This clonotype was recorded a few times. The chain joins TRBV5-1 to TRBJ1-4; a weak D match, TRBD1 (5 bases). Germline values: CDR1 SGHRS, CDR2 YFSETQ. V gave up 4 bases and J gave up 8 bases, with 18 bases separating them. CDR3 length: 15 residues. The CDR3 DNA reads TGCGCCAGCAGCATCGACGGGACCCCAGACGAAAAACTGTTTTTT. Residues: CASSIDGTPDEKLFF. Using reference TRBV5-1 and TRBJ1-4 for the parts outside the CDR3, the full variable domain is KAGVTQTPRYLIKTRGQQVTLSCSPISGHRSVSWYQQTPGQGLQFLFEYFSETQRNKGNFPGRFSGRQFSNSRSEMNVSTLELGDSALYLCASSIDGTPDEKLFFGSGTQLSVL.

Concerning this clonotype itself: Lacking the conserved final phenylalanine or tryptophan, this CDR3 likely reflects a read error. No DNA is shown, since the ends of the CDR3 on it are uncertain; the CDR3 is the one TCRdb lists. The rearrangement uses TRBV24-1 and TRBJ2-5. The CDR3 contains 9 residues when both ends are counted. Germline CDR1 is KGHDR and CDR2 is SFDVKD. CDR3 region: CATSVSGNT.

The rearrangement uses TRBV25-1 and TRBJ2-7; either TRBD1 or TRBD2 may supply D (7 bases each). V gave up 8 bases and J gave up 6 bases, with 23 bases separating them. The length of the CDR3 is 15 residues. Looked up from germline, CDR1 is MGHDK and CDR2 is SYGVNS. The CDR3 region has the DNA TGTGCCAGCTCACCATTACAGGGGCTAGCGGTCGAGCAGTACTTC. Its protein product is CASSPLQGLAVEQYF.

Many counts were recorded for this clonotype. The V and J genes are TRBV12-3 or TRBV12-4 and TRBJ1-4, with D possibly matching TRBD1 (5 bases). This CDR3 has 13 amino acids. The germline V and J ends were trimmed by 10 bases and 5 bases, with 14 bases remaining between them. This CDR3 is CATRRGTNEKLFF. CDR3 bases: TGTGCCACGCGAAGGGGTACCAATGAAAAACTGTTTTTT.

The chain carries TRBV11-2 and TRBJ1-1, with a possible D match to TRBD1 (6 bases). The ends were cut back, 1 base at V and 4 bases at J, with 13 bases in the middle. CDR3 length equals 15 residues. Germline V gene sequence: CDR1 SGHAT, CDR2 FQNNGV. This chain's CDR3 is CASSLGGGRFTEAFF. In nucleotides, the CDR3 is TGTGCCAGCAGCTTAGGCGGGGGCCGTTTCACTGAAGCTTTCTTT.

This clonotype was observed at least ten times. CDR3 in amino acids: CASSFFGGFDTGELFF. CDR3 nucleotides: TGTGCCAGCAGCTTCTTCGGGGGCTTCGACACCGGGGAGCTGTTTTTT. J is TRBJ2-2 and V is TRBV7-2, with D possibly called TRBD1 or TRBD2 (6 bases each). CDR1 and CDR2 from the germline V gene are SGHTA and FQGNSA. The CDR3 has 16 amino acids. Between the trimmed V and J ends, which lost 3 bases and 3 bases, there was a span of 14 bases.

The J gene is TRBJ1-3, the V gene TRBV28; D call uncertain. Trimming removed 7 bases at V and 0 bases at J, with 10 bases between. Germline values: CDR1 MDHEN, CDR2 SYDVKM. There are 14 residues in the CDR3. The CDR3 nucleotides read TGTGCCAGCAACCTGGTCCTCTCTGGAAACACCATATATTTT. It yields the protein CASNLVLSGNTIYF.

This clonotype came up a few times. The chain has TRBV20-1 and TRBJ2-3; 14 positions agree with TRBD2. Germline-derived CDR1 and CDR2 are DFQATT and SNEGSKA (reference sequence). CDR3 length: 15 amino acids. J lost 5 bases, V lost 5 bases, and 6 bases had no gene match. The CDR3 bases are TGCAGTGCTTCCCGGACTAGCGGGAGGCGAGATACGCAGTATTTT. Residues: CSASRTSGRRDTQYF.

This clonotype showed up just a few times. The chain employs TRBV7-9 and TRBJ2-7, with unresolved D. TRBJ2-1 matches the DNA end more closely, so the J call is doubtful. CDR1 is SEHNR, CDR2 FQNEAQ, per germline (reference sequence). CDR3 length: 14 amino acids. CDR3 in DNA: TGTGCCAGCAGCTCACGGCATAGGGTGGGTGAGCAGTTCTTC. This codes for CASSSRHRVGEQFF.

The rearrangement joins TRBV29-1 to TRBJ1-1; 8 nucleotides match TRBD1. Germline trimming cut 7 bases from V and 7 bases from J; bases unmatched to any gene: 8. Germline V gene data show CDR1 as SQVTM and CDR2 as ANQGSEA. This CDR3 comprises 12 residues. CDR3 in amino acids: CSERQGSSEAFF. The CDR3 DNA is TGCAGCGAAAGACAGGGGTCGAGTGAAGCTTTCTTT.

The CDR3 sequence: CASSLGVTLFQPQHF. CDR3 bases: TGTGCCAGCAGCTTAGGTGTGACTCTATTCCAGCCCCAGCATTTT. The rearrangement joins TRBV7-2 to TRBJ1-5; D not resolved. The CDR3 has 15 residues. The germline gives CDR1 SGHTA, CDR2 FQGNSA. Trimming shortened V by 1 base and J by 7 bases, and 14 bases separated the two germline ends.

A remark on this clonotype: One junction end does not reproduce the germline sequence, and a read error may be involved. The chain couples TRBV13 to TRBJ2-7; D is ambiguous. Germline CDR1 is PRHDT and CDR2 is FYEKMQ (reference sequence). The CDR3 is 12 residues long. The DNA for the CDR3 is TGTGCCAGCAGCGCCAGGACCTACGAGCGGTACTTC. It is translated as CASSARTYERYF.

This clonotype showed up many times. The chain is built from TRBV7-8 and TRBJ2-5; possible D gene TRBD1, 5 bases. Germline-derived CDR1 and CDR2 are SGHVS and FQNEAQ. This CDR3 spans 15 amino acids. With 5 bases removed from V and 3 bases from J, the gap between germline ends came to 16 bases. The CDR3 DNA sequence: TGTGCCAGCAGCACCAGGGCAGGGTCGGAAGAGACCCAGTACTTC. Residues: CASSTRAGSEETQYF. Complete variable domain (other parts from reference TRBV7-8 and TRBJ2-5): GAGVSQSPRYKVAKRGQDVALRCDPISGHVSLFWYQQALGQGPEFLTYFQNEAQLDKSGLPSDRFFAERPEGSVSTLKIQRTQQEDSAVYLCASSTRAGSEETQYFGPGTRLLVL.

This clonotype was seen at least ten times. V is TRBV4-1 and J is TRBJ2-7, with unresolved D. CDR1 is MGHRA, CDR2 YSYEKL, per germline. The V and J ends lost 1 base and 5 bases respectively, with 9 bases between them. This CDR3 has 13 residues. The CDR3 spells CASSQVGWHEQYF. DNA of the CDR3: TGCGCCAGCAGCCAAGTGGGGTGGCACGAGCAGTACTTC.

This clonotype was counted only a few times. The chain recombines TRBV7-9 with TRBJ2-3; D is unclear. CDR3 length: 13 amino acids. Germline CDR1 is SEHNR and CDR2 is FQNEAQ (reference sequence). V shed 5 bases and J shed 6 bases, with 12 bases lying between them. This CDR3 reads CASSPSEWDTQYF. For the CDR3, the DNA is TGTGCCAGCAGCCCTTCCGAGTGGGATACGCAGTATTTT.

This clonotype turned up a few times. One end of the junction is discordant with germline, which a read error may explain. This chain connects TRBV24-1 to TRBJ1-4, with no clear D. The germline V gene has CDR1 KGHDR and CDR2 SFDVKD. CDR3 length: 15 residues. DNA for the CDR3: TGTGCCAGCAGTTTAATACGTGGCTATAATGAAAAACTGTTTTTT. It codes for CASSLIRGYNEKLFF.

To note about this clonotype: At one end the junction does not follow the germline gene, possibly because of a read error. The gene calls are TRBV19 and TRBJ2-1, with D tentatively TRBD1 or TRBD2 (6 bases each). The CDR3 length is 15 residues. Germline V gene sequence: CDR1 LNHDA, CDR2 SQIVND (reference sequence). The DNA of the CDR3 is TGTGCCAGTAGTAGGGGGGCGCGAACGTTTGGGGAGCGGTTCTTC. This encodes CASSRGARTFGERFF.

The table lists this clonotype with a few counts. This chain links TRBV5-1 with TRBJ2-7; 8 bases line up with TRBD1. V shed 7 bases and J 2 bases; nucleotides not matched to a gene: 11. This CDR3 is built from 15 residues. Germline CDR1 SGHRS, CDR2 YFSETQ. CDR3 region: CASAARQGATYEQYF. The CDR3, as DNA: TGCGCCAGCGCGGCAAGGCAGGGGGCTACCTACGAGCAGTACTTC.

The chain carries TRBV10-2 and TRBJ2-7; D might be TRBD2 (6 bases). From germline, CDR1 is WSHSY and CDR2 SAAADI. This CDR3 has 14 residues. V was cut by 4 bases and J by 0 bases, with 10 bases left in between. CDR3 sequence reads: CASSVAGISYEQYF. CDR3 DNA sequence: TGCGCCAGCAGTGTCGCGGGGATCTCCTACGAGCAGTACTTC.

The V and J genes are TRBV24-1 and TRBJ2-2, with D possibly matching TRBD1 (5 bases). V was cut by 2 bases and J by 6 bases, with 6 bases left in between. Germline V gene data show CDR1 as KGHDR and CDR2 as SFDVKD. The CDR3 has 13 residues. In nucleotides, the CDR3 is TGTGCCACCAGTGATTCGACAGCCGGGGAGCTGTTTTTT. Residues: CATSDSTAGELFF.

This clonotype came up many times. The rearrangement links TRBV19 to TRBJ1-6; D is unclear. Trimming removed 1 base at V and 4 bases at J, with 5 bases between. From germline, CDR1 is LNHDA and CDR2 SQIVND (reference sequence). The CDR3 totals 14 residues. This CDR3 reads CASSIGPYNSPLHF. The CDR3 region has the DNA TGTGCCAGTAGTATAGGCCCGTATAATTCACCCCTCCACTTT.

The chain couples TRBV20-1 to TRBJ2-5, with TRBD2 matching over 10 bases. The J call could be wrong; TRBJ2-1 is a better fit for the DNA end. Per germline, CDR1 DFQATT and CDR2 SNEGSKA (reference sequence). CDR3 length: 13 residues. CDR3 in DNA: TGCAGTGCGGATCTAGCGGGAGTCGGTGAGCAGTTCTTC. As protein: CSADLAGVGEQFF.

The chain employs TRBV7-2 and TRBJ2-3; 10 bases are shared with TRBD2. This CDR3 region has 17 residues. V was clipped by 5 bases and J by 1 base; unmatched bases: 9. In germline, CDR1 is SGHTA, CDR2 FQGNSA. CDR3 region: CASSLRRTSGGTDTQYF. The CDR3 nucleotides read TGTGCCAGCAGCCTGCGCCGGACTAGCGGCGGCACAGATACGCAGTATTTT.

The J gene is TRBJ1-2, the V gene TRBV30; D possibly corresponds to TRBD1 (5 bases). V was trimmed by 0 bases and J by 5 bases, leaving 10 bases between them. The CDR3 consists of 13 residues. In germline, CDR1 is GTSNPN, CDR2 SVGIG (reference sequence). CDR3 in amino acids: CAWSVKGPYGYTF. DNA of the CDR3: TGTGCCTGGAGTGTAAAGGGGCCGTATGGCTACACCTTC. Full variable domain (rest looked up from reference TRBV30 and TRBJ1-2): SQTIHQWPATLVQPVGSPLSLECTVEGTSNPNLYWYRQAAGRGLQLLFYSVGIGQISSEVPQNLSASRPQDRQFILSSKKLLLSDSGFYLCAWSVKGPYGYTFGSGTRLTVV.

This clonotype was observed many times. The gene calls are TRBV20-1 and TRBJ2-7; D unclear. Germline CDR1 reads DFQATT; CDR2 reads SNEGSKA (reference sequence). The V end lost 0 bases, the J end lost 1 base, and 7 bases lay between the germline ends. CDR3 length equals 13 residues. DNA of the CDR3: TGCAGTGCTAGAGATATGCTTTCCTACGAGCAGTACTTC. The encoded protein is CSARDMLSYEQYF.

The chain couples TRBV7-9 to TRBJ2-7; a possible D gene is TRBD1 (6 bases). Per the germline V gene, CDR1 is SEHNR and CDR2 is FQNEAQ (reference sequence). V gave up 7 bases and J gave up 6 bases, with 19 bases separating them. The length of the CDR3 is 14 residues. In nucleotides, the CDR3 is TGTGCCAGCACCGAGGGGCGCATAGGGGGCGAGCAGTACTTC. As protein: CASTEGRIGGEQYF.